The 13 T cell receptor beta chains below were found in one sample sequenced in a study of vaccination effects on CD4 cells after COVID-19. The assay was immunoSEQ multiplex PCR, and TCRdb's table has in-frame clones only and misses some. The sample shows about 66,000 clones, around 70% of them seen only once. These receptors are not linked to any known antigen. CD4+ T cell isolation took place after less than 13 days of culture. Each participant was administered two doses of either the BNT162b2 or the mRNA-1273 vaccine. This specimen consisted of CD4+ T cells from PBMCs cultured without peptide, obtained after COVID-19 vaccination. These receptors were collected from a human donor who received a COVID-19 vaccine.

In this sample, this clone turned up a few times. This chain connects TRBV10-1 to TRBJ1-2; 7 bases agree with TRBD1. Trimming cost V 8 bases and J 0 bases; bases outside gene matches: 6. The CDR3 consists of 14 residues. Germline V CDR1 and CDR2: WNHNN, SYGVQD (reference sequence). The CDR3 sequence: CASRDRATNYGYTF. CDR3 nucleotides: TGCGCCAGCCGAGACAGGGCCACTAACTATGGCTACACCTTC.

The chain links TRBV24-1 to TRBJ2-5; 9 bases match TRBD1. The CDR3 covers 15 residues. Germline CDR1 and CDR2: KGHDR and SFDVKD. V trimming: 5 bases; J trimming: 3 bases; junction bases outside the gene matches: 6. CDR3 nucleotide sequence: TGTGCCACCAGTGCCTCGGACAGGGGAGAAGAGACCCAGTACTTC. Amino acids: CATSASDRGEETQYF.

Here the CDR3 reads CAISGAGPPQHF. CDR3 in DNA: TGTGCCATCAGTGGGGCGGGACCTCCCCAGCATTTT. V usage is TRBV10-3 and J usage is TRBJ1-5; weak D call: TRBD1 (5 bases). Germline assignment: CDR1 ENHRY and CDR2 SYGVKD. V lost 4 bases, J lost 10 bases, and 11 bases lay in between. The CDR3 covers 12 residues.

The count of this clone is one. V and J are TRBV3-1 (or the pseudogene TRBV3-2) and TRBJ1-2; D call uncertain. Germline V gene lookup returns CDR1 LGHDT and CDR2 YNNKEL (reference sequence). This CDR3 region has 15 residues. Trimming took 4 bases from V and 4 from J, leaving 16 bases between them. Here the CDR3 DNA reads TGTGCCAGCAGCCCTGGACTCCTTGAGACCTATGGCTACACCTTC. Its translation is CASSPGLLETYGYTF.

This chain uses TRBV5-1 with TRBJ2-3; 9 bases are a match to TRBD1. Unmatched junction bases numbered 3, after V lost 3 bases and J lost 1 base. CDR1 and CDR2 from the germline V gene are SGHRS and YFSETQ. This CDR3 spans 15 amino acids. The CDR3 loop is CASSSWTGGTDTQYF. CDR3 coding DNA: TGCGCCAGCAGCTCATGGACAGGGGGCACAGATACGCAGTATTTT.

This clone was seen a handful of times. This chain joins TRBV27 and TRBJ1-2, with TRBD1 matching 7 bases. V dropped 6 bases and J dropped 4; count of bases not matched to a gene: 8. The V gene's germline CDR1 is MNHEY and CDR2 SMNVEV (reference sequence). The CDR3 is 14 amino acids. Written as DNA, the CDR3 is TGTGCCAGCAGATCACAGGGGCTGAGCTATGGCTACACCTTC. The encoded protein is CASRSQGLSYGYTF.

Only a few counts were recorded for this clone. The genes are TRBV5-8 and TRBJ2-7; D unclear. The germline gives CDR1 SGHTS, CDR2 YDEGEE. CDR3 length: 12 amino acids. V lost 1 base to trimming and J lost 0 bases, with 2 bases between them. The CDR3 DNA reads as TGTGCCAGCAGCTTGAGCTCCTACGAGCAGTACGTC. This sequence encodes CASSLSSYEQYV.

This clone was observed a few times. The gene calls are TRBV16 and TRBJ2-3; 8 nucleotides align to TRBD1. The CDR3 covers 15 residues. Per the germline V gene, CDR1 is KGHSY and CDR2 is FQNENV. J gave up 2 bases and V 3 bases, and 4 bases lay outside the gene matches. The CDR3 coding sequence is TGTGCCAGCAGCCATCGGACAGGGCTCACAGATACGCAGTATTTT. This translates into CASSHRTGLTDTQYF.

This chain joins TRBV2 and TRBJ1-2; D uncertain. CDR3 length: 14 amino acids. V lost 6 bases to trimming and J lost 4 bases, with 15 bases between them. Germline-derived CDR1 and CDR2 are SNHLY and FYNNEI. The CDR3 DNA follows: TGTGCCAGCAGGCAACTCCCGGGCGGCTATGGCTACACCTTC. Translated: CASRQLPGGYGYTF.

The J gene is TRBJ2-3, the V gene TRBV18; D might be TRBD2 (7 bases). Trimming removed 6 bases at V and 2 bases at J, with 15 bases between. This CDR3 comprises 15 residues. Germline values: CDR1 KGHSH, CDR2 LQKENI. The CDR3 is CASSQMGGATDTQYF. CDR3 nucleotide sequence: TGTGCCAGCTCCCAAATGGGGGGGGCCACAGATACGCAGTATTTT. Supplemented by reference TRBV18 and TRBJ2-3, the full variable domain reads NAGVMQNPRHLVRRRGQEARLRCSPMKGHSHVYWYRQLPEEGLKFMVYLQKENIIDESGMPKERFSAEFPKEGPSILRIQQVVRGDSAAYFCASSQMGGATDTQYFGPGTRLTVL.

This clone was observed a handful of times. The DNA for the CDR3 is TGTGCCAGCTCACCGACGGGCTATCAGCCCCAGCATTTT. This sequence encodes CASSPTGYQPQHF. This rearrangement joins TRBV18 to TRBJ1-5; D ambiguous. The CDR3 consists of 13 residues. V was trimmed by 3 bases and J by 5 bases, leaving 8 bases between them. Germline CDR1 reads KGHSH; CDR2 reads LQKENI.

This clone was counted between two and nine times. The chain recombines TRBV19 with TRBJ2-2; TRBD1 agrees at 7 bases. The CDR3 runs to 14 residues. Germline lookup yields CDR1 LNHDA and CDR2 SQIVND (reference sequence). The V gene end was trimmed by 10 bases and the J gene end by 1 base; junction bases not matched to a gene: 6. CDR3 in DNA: TGTGCCACCCAGGGGGTTTGGAACACCGGGGAGCTGTTTTTT. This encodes CATQGVWNTGELFF.

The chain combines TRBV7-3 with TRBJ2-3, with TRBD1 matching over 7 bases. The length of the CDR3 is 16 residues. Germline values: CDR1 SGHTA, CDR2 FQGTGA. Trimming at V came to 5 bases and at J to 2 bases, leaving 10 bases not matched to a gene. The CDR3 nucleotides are TGTGCCAGCAGCAAACAGGGGAGCATTAACACAGATACGCAGTATTTT. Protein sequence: CASSKQGSINTDTQYF.